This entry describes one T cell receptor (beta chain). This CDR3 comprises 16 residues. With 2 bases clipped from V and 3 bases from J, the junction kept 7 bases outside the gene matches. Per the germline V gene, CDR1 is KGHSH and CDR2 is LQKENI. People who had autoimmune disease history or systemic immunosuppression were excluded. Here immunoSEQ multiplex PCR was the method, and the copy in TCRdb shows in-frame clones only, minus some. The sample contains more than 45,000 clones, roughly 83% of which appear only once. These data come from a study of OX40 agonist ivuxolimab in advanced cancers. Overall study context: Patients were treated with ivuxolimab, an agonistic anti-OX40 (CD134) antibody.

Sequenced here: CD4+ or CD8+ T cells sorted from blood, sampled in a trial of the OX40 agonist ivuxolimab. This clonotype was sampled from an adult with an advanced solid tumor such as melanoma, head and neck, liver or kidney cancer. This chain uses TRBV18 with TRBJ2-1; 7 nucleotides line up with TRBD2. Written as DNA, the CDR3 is TGTGCCAGCTCACCAATGCCACTAGCGAACTACAATGAGCAGTTCTTC. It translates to CASSPMPLANYNEQFF. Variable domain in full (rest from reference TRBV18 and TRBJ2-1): NAGVMQNPRHLVRRRGQEARLRCSPMKGHSHVYWYRQLPEEGLKFMVYLQKENIIDESGMPKERFSAEFPKEGPSILRIQQVVRGDSAAYFCASSPMPLANYNEQFFGPGTRLTVL.